This paragraph covers one T cell receptor (beta chain) sequence. Its antigen is undetermined. This sample was included in a study of cytomegalovirus exposure and HLA in healthy donors. Study-wide points: Segments of the TCR beta V type were, in most cases, productive about 87% or about 30% of the time in an earlier analysis.

The CDR3 runs 13 residues. Per germline, CDR1 MNHNS and CDR2 SASEGT. Trimming removed 4 bases at V and 8 bases at J, with 13 bases between. With 60 Vbeta and 13 Jbeta primers, the PCR was carried out. Clones were sequenced by immunoSEQ multiplex PCR, and TCRdb holds only the in-frame ones, with some missing. The data contain over 150,000 clones, less than 85% of them singletons. The sequenced sample consisted of PBMCs. The V call is TRBV6-1, the J call TRBJ2-3; unclear D gene. The receptor was derived from a man aged 55 to 70 in good health and CMV-seronegative. The CDR3 sequence is CASSVNGFRTQYF. The CDR3 region has the DNA TGTGCCAGCAGTGTCAACGGGTTCCGTACGCAGTATTTT.